This TCR beta chain was captured by sequencing in a study of T cells expressing NK-cell markers. Broader study findings: NKG2C+ dominant clonotype frequencies in 6 or 7 donors were roughly 1.0-7.5% of CD8+ T cells.

Each CDR3 protein gets one entry in TCRdb, which reprocessed the 5' RACE reads and gives no DNA. The table counts about 430,000 distinct CDR3 sequences; approximately 1.4% lies in the top ten. Concerning this clonotype: The antigen is unknown.

Germline lookup yields CDR1 MGHRA and CDR2 YSYEKL. This CDR3 comprises 15 residues. The chain recombines TRBV4-1 with TRBJ1-2; lacking DNA, the TRBD1 call made by TCRdb goes unchecked. The sample was blood T cells: a sorted CD56 or NKG2C T cell subset, CD4+ or CD8+ T cells, or bulk PBMC T cells (not recorded which). This sequence was found in a woman between 50 and 59 years old in good health. The CDR3 protein is CASSQVQGPNYGYTF.